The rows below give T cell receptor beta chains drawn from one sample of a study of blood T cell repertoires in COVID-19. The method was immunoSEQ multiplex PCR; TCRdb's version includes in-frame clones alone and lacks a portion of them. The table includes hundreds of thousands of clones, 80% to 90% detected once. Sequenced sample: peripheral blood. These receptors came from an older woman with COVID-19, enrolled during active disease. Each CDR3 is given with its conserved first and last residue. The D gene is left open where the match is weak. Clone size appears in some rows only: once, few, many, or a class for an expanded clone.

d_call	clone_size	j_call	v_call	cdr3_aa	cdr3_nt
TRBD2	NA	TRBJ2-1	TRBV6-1	CASSEGLAGVPGEQFF	TGTGCCAGCAGTGAGGGACTAGCGGGGGTGCCGGGTGAGCAGTTCTTC
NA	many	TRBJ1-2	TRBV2	CASSERRRGYTF	TGTGCCAGCAGTGAACGGAGGAGAGGCTACACCTTC
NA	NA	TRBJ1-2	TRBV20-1	CSASSRPTGGYGYTF	TGCAGTGCTAGTTCAAGGCCTACCGGGGGCTATGGCTACACCTTC
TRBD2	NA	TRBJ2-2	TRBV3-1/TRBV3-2	CASSQLTGGYTGELFF	TGTGCCAGCAGCCAACTCACGGGGGGGTACACCGGGGAGCTGTTTTTT
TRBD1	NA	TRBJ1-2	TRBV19	CASRIGTGQSGYTF	TGTGCCAGTCGAATCGGGACAGGGCAGAGTGGCTACACCTTC
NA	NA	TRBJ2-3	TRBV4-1	CASSQGGGTSTDTQYF	TGCGCCAGCAGCCAAGGGGGCGGAACTAGCACAGATACGCAGTATTTT
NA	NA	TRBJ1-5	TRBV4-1	CASSLSEGVPPQHF	TGCGCCAGCAGCTTAAGCGAGGGAGTACCCCCCCAGCATTTT
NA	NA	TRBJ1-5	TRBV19	CASSTRDNNQPQHF	TGTGCCAGTAGTACCCGGGACAACAATCAGCCCCAGCATTTT
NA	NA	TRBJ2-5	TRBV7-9	CAGGQGGETQYF	TGTGCGGGGGGGCAGGGTGGAGAGACCCAGTACTTC
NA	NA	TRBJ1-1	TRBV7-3	CASSLSGRNTEAFF	TGTGCCAGCAGCTTGTCGGGTAGGAACACTGAAGCTTTCTTT
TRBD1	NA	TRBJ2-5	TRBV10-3	CAIGQGAETQYF	TGTGCCATCGGACAGGGGGCAGAGACCCAGTACTTC
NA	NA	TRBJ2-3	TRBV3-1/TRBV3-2	CASSQVLGAADTQYF	TGTGCCAGCAGCCAAGTTCTGGGGGCAGCAGATACGCAGTATTTT
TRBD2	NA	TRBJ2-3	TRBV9	CASSISWGTSKDTQYF	TGTGCCAGCAGCATATCCTGGGGGACTAGTAAGGATACGCAGTATTTT
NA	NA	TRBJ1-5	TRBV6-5	CASSSSGRNQPQHF	TGTGCCAGCAGTTCCTCGGGCCGTAATCAGCCCCAGCATTTT
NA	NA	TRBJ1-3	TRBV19	CASSMMAGVAGNTIYF	TGTGCCAGTAGTATGATGGCGGGGGTGGCTGGAAACACCATATATTTT
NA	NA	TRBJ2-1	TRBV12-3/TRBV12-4	CASSFRGNEQFF	TGTGCCAGCAGTTTCCGGGGCAATGAGCAGTTCTTC
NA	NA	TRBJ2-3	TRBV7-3	CASSFGGTSTDTQYF	TGTGCCAGCAGCTTCGGGGGAACTAGCACAGATACGCAGTATTTT
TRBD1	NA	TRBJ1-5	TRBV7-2	CASSRDSGGPQHF	TGTGCCAGCAGCCGGGACAGCGGTGGGCCCCAGCATTTT
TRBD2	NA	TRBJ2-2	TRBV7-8	CASSFLRGEDTGELFF	TGTGCCAGCAGCTTCCTGCGGGGGGAAGACACCGGGGAGCTGTTTTTT
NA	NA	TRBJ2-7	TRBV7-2	CASRAAPAYEQYF	TGTGCCAGCAGGGCGGCTCCCGCCTACGAGCAGTACTTC
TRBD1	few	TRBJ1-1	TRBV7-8	CASSSYRGAVGAFF	TGTGCCAGCAGCTCTTACAGGGGGGCGGTAGGGGCTTTCTTT
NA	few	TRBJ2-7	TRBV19	CASSKRSTGEQYF	TGTGCCAGTAGTAAACGGTCCACGGGCGAGCAGTACTTC
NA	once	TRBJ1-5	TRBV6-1	CASSETGSNQPQHF	TGTGCCAGCAGTGAAACCGGGAGCAATCAGCCCCAGCATTTT
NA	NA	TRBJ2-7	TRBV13	CASSATRVSYEQYF	TGTGCCAGCAGCGCCACCCGAGTTAGCTACGAGCAGTACTTC
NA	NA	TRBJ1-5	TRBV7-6	CATPYPGPQTRRISNQPQHF	TGTGCCACCCCTTATCCCGGTCCGCAGACACGGAGGATAAGCAATCAGCCCCAGCATTTT
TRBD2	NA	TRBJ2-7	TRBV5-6	CASSAGLAVSYEQYF	TGTGCCAGCAGCGCCGGACTAGCGGTTTCCTACGAGCAGTACTTC
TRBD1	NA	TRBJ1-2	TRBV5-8	CASSFQGAIYGYTF	TGTGCCAGCAGCTTTCAGGGGGCTATCTATGGCTACACCTTC
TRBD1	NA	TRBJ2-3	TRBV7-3	CASSRGTVTDTQYF	TGTGCCAGCAGCCGAGGGACAGTCACAGATACGCAGTATTTT
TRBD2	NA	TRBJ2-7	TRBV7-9	CASRGSGGSYEQYF	TGTGCCAGCAGGGGGTCGGGGGGCTCCTACGAGCAGTACTTC
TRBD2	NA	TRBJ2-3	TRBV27	CASSLRRGEPDTQYF	TGTGCCAGCAGTTTACGGCGGGGGGAGCCAGATACGCAGTATTTT
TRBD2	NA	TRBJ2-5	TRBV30	CAWSALAGSETQYF	TGTGCCTGGTCCGCACTAGCGGGGAGTGAGACCCAGTACTTC
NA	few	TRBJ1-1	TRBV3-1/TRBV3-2	CASRNGQLNTEAFF	TGTGCCAGCAGAAACGGACAGCTGAACACTGAAGCTTTCTTT
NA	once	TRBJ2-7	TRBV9	CASSSPGSGFYEQYF	TGTGCCAGCAGCTCCCCCGGGAGCGGGTTCTACGAGCAGTACTTC
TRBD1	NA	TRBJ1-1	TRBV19	CASSLTDREAAEAFF	TGTGCCAGTAGTCTCACTGACAGGGAGGCCGCTGAAGCTTTCTTT
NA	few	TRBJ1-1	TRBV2	CASSEVGAGPNTEAFF	TGTGCCAGCAGTGAAGTGGGTGCAGGGCCGAACACTGAAGCTTTCTTT
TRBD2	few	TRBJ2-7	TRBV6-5	CASTRNSGGYEQYF	TGTGCCAGCACAAGAAACAGCGGGGGTTACGAGCAGTACTTC
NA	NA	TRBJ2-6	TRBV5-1	CASSLSQGRTSGANVLTF	TGCGCCAGCAGCTTGAGTCAGGGGCGGACTTCTGGGGCCAACGTCCTGACTTTC
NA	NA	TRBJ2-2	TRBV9	CASRATGNTGELFF	TGTGCCAGCAGGGCTACAGGGAACACCGGGGAGCTGTTTTTT
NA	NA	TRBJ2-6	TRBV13	CASSLERRGNSGANVLTF	TGTGCCAGCAGCTTAGAAAGACGGGGGAACTCTGGGGCCAACGTCCTGACTTTC
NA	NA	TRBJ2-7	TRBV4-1	CASSQGQPYEQYF	TGCGCCAGCAGCCAAGGACAGCCTTACGAGCAGTACTTC
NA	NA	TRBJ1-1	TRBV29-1	CSVAPGLGAEAFF	TGCAGCGTTGCCCCGGGACTCGGGGCTGAAGCTTTCTTT
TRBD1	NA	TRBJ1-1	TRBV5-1	CASSLRQGGSNTEAFF	TGCGCCAGCAGCTTGAGGCAGGGGGGATCGAACACTGAAGCTTTCTTT
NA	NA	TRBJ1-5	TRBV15	CATSRGGINQPQHF	TGTGCCACCAGTCGGGGAGGGATCAATCAGCCCCAGCATTTT
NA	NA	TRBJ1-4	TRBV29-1	CSVVGGGPNEKLFF	TGCAGCGTTGTTGGGGGGGGTCCTAATGAAAAACTGTTTTTT
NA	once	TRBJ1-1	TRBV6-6	CASSFLNPSVNTEAFF	TGTGCCAGCAGTTTTTTAAACCCCTCAGTGAACACTGAAGCTTTCTTT
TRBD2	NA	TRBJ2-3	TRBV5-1	CASRTGGLGDTQYF	TGCGCCAGCAGAACGGGGGGGCTTGGAGATACGCAGTATTTT
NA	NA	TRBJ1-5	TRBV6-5	CASSLGLNQPQHF	TGTGCCAGCAGTTTAGGACTCAATCAGCCCCAGCATTTT
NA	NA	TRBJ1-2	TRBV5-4	CASSNRVGGYGYTF	TGTGCCAGCAGCAACAGGGTAGGGGGCTATGGCTACACCTTC
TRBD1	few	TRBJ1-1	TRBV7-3	CASSSQGDTEAFF	TGTGCCAGCAGCTCCCAGGGGGACACTGAAGCTTTCTTT
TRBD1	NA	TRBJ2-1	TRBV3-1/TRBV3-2	CASSQDRDRQGLYNEQFF	TGTGCCAGCAGCCAAGATCGAGACAGACAGGGCCTTTACAATGAGCAGTTCTTC
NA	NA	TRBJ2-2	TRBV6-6	CASKRQTNTGELFF	TGTGCCAGCAAAAGACAGACGAACACCGGGGAGCTGTTTTTT
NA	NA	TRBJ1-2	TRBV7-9	CASSPNAEGNGYTF	TGTGCCAGCAGCCCGAATGCGGAGGGGAATGGCTACACCTTC
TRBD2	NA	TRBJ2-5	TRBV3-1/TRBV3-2	CASSQGGGIGTQYF	TGTGCCAGCAGCCAAGGGGGGGGGATTGGGACCCAGTACTTC
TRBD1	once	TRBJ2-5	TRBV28	CASRRQGTVETQYF	TGTGCCAGCAGGCGACAGGGCACGGTAGAGACCCAGTACTTC
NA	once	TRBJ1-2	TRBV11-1	CASGSGQPKDGYTF	TGTGCCAGCGGTAGTGGACAGCCCAAAGATGGCTACACCTTC
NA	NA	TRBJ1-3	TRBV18	CASSPLPGSGNTIYF	TGTGCCAGCTCACCACTGCCGGGTTCTGGAAACACCATATATTTT
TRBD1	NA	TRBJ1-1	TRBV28	CASPDRLNTEAFF	TGTGCCAGCCCGGACAGGCTGAACACTGAAGCTTTCTTT
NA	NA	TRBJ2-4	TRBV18	CASSPIGQYQVYF	TGTGCCAGCTCACCAATCGGACAGTATCAAGTGTACTTC
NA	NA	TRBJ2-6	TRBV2	CASNPQGTGANVLTF	TGTGCCAGCAACCCGCAGGGGACTGGGGCCAACGTCCTGACTTTC
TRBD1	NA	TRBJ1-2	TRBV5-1	CASSEDRASYGYTF	TGCGCCAGCAGCGAGGACAGGGCCTCCTATGGCTACACCTTC